This TCR beta chain originates from a study of T cell responses to AZD1222 COVID-19 vaccine. Across the study: Samples with a second dose at about 4 or about 12 weeks were pooled together.

General observations from the study: Spike-wide coverage was observed for vaccine-associated CD4 TCRs, with dominant responses at 160-218 and 743-854. Unmutated variant regions reportedly attract nearly half of all spike-specific TCRs. Clonal diversity was possibly underestimated, and white British individuals and females predominated among donors.

TCRdb's table, derived via immunoSEQ multiplex PCR, lists solely in-frame clones and lacks some. This sample yields roughly 190,000 clones, of which approximately 93% are seen a single time; about 3.9% belongs to the top ten. Trimming at V came to 1 base and at J to 10 bases, leaving 3 bases not matched to a gene. The germline CDR1 and CDR2 sequences are LGHNT and FRNRAP. The CDR3 contains 14 residues. About this clone itself: The antigen is undetermined.

This specimen consisted of peripheral blood, obtained on day 0 of AZD1222 vaccination. The clonotype originates from an adult in good health. The rearrangement joins TRBV12-5 to TRBJ1-6, with TRBD1 matching 8 bases. In nucleotides, the CDR3 is TGTGCTAGTGGTTTGGGACAGGGGATATCACCCCTCCACTTT. It encodes CASGLGQGISPLHF.